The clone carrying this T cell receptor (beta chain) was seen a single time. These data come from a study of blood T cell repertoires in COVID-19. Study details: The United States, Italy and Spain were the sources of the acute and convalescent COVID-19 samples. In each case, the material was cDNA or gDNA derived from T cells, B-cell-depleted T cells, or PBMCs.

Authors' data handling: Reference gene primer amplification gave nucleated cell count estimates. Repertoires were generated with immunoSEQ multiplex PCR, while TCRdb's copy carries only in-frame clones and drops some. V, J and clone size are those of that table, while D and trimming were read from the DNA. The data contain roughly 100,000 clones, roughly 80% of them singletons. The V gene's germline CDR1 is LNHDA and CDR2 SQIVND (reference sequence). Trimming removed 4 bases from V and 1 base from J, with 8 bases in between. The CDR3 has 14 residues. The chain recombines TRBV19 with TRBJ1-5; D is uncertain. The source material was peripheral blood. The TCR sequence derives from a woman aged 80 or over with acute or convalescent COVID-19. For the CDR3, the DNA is TGTGCCAGTAGTAAGCCTACCAGCAATCAGCCCCAGCATTTT. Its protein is CASSKPTSNQPQHF. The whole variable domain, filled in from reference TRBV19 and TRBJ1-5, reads DGGITQSPKYLFRKEGQNVTLSCEQNLNHDAMYWYRQDPGQGLRLIYYSQIVNDFQKGDIAEGYSVSREKKESFPLTVTSAQKNPTAFYLCASSKPTSNQPQHFGDGTRLSIL.